This entry lists 8 T cell receptor beta chains sequenced from one sample in a study of CD8+CD57+ T cells in acquired aplastic anemia listed by TCRdb under 2018. Instrument on record: Illumina HiSeq 2000. TCR beta VDJ combination and CDR3 sequence profiling used genomic DNA as the template. TCRdb reworked the public reads: Q25 trimming with fastp, MiXCR clone assembly, productive beta chains retained. Every distinct CDR3 protein forms one entry, paired with its most common genes and DNA. The sample yields roughly 51,000 distinct CDR3 sequences; about 73% were counted once. The ten largest clones add up to 34% of the sample. The specimen sequenced was sorted CD4+, CD8+, or CD8+CD57+ T cells (not recorded which) from PBMCs. All receptors derive from a human donor in good health, serving as a control.

The chain employs TRBV15 and TRBJ1-1; D not certain. V was cut by 6 bases and J by 13 bases, with 12 bases left in between. CDR1 and CDR2 from the germline V gene are LNHNV and YYDKDF (reference sequence). The CDR3 is 10 residues long. The CDR3 region has the DNA TGTGCCACCAGTCCTAGGCCATGTTTCTTT. It encodes CATSPRPCFF.

J is TRBJ2-7 and V is TRBV5-1; 9 bases align to TRBD1. The V and J ends lost 3 bases and 3 bases, in that order; junction bases with no gene match: 10. The CDR3 length is 16 residues. From germline, CDR1 is SGHRS and CDR2 YFSETQ. CDR3 sequence: CASSSGAGTGIYEQYF. The CDR3 bases are TGCGCCAGCAGCTCAGGAGCGGGGACAGGGATCTACGAGCAGTACTTC.

This clonotype is medium-sized in the sample. The chain is built from TRBV24-1 and TRBJ1-5, with TRBD1 identical over 7 bases. This CDR3 is built from 16 residues. The V and J ends lost 2 bases and 6 bases, in that order; junction bases with no gene match: 9. Per the germline V gene, CDR1 is KGHDR and CDR2 is SFDVKD. In DNA, the CDR3 is TGTGCCACCAGTGATTCGATCACAGGGGACGTTCAGCCCCAGCATTTT. This codes for CATSDSITGDVQPQHF.

V and J are TRBV2 and TRBJ1-1; the D is unclear. The CDR3 sequence is 11 residues long. Germline-derived CDR1 and CDR2 are SNHLY and FYNNEI. V was shortened by 6 bases and J by 7 bases, with 9 bases between the two germline ends. The chain's CDR3 is CASSSNFEAFF. The CDR3 DNA sequence: TGTGCCAGCAGCTCTAACTTTGAAGCTTTCTTT.

The genes are TRBV7-9 and TRBJ1-4; D is ambiguous. Germline V gene data show CDR1 as SEHNR and CDR2 as FQNEAQ (reference sequence). This CDR3 region has 15 residues. V gave up 3 bases and J gave up 11 bases, with 19 bases separating them. The CDR3 reads CASSLTRTAERKLFF. CDR3 nucleotide sequence: TGTGCCAGCAGCTTGACCAGGACCGCAGAGAGGAAACTGTTTTTT. The complete variable domain, with remaining parts taken from reference TRBV7-9 and TRBJ1-4, reads DTGVSQNPRHKITKRGQNVTFRCDPISEHNRLYWYRQTLGQGPEFLTYFQNEAQLEKSRLLSDRFSAERPKGSFSTLEIQRTEQGDSAMYLCASSLTRTAERKLFFGSGTQLSVL.

The J gene is TRBJ1-3, the V gene TRBV2; TRBD1 agrees at 7 bases. The CDR3 extends over 14 amino acids. Trimming took 4 bases from V and 0 from J; bases not matched to a gene: 0. CDR1 and CDR2 (germline): SNHLY, FYNNEI. CDR3 nucleotide sequence: TGTGCCAGCAGTGGACAGGGCTCTGGAAACACCATATATTTT. Translating it yields CASSGQGSGNTIYF. Together with reference TRBV2 and TRBJ1-3, the CDR3 gives the full variable domain: EPEVTQTPSHQVTQMGQEVILRCVPISNHLYFYWYRQILGQKVEFLVSFYNNEISEKSEIFDDQFSVERPDGSNFTLKIRSTKLEDSAMYFCASSGQGSGNTIYFGEGSWLTVV.

The gene calls are TRBV24-1 and TRBJ1-2, with D uncertain. Looked up from germline, CDR1 is KGHDR and CDR2 is SFDVKD. Trimming removed 0 bases at V and 6 bases at J, with 7 bases between. CDR3 length equals 13 residues. CDR3 DNA sequence: TGTGCCACCAGTGATTTGGTGTCGGATGGCTACACCTTC. It specifies CATSDLVSDGYTF.

DNA for the CDR3: TGTGCCAGCAGCGTGGGAGGACAGGGGGCGTACGAGCAGTACTTC. Its translation: CASSVGGQGAYEQYF. The rearrangement links TRBV2 to TRBJ2-7, with 11 nucleotides matching TRBD1. V trimming: 6 bases; J trimming: 4 bases; junction bases outside the gene matches: 8. The CDR3 consists of 15 residues. Germline values: CDR1 SNHLY, CDR2 FYNNEI.